The 17 T cell receptor beta chains below come from one sample, sequenced in a study of T cell responses to AZD1222 COVID-19 vaccine listed by TCRdb under 2021. The library was generated by the immunoSEQ multiplex PCR assay. TCRdb obtained this table from immuneACCESS and retained in-frame rearrangements with V and J assigned. These tables miss some clones; where compared with another copy, unresolved V genes account for less than half of the shortfall, and the remainder is unexplained. A total of more than 140,000 clones appear in this sample, 70% to 90% of them only once. Jointly, the top ten make up about 3% of the sample. The sample's time point, from its label and the paper: baseline before first vaccination. Here the sequenced sample was peripheral blood, taken on day 0 of AZD1222 vaccination. The receptors were sampled from an adult in good health.

The chain is built from TRBV18 and TRBJ1-2; D remains unclear. The CDR3 length is 13 residues. Trimming cost V 4 bases and J 2 bases, with 8 bases left between them. CDR1 and CDR2 from the germline V gene are KGHSH and LQKENI. This chain's CDR3 is CASSRRENYGYTF. In nucleotides, the CDR3 is TGTGCCAGCTCACGCCGGGAGAACTATGGCTACACCTTC.

The genes are TRBV28 and TRBJ2-7; no clear D gene. The CDR3 contains 15 residues. V shed 5 bases and J shed 2 bases, with 16 bases lying between them. Looked up from germline, CDR1 is MDHEN and CDR2 is SYDVKM. The CDR3, as DNA: TGTGCCAGCAGTCCTCTCCCGGGCCTAACCTACGAGCAGTACTTC. Its protein product is CASSPLPGLTYEQYF.

This sequence joins TRBV28 and TRBJ2-7; 9 bases line up with TRBD1. The length of the CDR3 is 15 residues. The germline V gene has CDR1 MDHEN and CDR2 SYDVKM. J was trimmed by 7 bases and V by 2 bases; bases with no gene match: 9. The DNA for the CDR3 is TGTGCCAGCAGTTTAGGAGGGGACAGGGACACAGAGCAGTACTTC. Its protein product is CASSLGGDRDTEQYF.

This clone was seen once. The genes are TRBV11-2 and TRBJ1-6; D uncertain. The CDR3 totals 15 residues. V was pared by 6 bases and J by 7 bases, with 16 bases between. CDR1 and CDR2 from the germline V gene are SGHAT and FQNNGV. CDR3 residues: CASRPLSPGNSPLHF. The CDR3 coding sequence is TGTGCCAGCAGACCCTTAAGTCCGGGGAATTCACCCCTCCACTTT.

The chain links TRBV5-1 to TRBJ2-3, with 8 bases fitting TRBD1. V trimming: 4 bases; J trimming: 3 bases; junction bases outside the gene matches: 4. Per the germline V gene, CDR1 is SGHRS and CDR2 is YFSETQ. The CDR3 runs to 14 residues. The chain's CDR3 is CASSPGQGTDTQYF. DNA for the CDR3: TGCGCCAGCAGCCCCGGACAGGGAACAGATACGCAGTATTTT.

This rearrangement joins TRBV27 to TRBJ2-1; TRBD2 agrees at 11 bases. This CDR3 region has 14 residues. Trimming cost V 6 bases and J 15 bases; bases outside gene matches: 13. Germline CDR1 reads MNHEY; CDR2 reads SMNVEV (reference sequence). CDR3 loop: CASSSRGLAGSLFF. For the CDR3, the DNA is TGTGCCAGCAGCTCCCGAGGACTAGCGGGTTCTCTGTTCTTC.

This chain connects TRBV19 to TRBJ2-3; 11 bases are a match to TRBD2. The CDR3 extends over 15 amino acids. After removal of 5 bases from V and 4 bases from J, the junction contained 5 bases not matched to a gene. Germline CDR1 and CDR2: LNHDA and SQIVND (reference sequence). The CDR3 loop is CASSSSGRTADTQYF. The CDR3 nucleotides are TGTGCCAGTAGTTCTAGCGGGAGGACAGCAGATACGCAGTATTTT. The variable domain in full, with the rest retrieved from reference TRBV19 and TRBJ2-3, is DGGITQSPKYLFRKEGQNVTLSCEQNLNHDAMYWYRQDPGQGLRLIYYSQIVNDFQKGDIAEGYSVSREKKESFPLTVTSAQKNPTAFYLCASSSSGRTADTQYFGPGTRLTVL.

The chain couples TRBV9 to TRBJ2-6, with D perhaps matching TRBD1 or TRBD2 (5 bases each). V lost 7 bases and J 4 bases, leaving 18 bases between the germline ends. Germline V gene sequence: CDR1 SGDLS, CDR2 YYNGEE. This CDR3 is built from 16 residues. The CDR3 DNA reads TGTGCCAGCGCTTACGGGGCCGGGTACGGGGCCAACGTCCTGACTTTC. Translation: CASAYGAGYGANVLTF.

The V gene is TRBV15, the J gene TRBJ1-6; TRBD1 might be the D (5 bases). This CDR3 contains 15 residues. V was shortened by 0 bases and J by 8 bases, with 11 bases between the two germline ends. Germline V CDR1 and CDR2: LNHNV, YYDKDF (reference sequence). The CDR3 sequence is CATSREPGRDSPLHF. The DNA for the CDR3 is TGTGCCACCAGCAGAGAACCAGGGCGGGATTCACCCCTCCACTTT.

The chain uses TRBV7-3 and TRBJ1-2; 9 positions agree with TRBD1. This CDR3 has 15 amino acids. Germline lookup yields CDR1 SGHTA and CDR2 FQGTGA. Trimming cost V 5 bases and J 11 bases; bases outside gene matches: 15. The chain's CDR3 is CASSISPGQGASYTF. CDR3 nucleotides: TGTGCCAGCAGCATCTCCCCGGGACAGGGAGCCTCTTACACCTTC.

The CDR3 is CASRSPQGVVYNEQFF. The CDR3, as DNA: TGTGCCAGCAGGTCCCCACAGGGGGTGGTCTACAATGAGCAGTTCTTC. This chain joins TRBV28 and TRBJ2-1, with 8 nucleotides matching TRBD1. Germline V gene data show CDR1 as MDHEN and CDR2 as SYDVKM. The V segment lost 6 bases and the J segment 3 bases; nucleotides outside the gene matches: 10. The CDR3 length is 16 residues.

V is TRBV7-2 and J is TRBJ2-2; D call uncertain. The germline V gene encodes CDR1 SGHTA and CDR2 FQGNSA. This CDR3 is 13 amino acids long. With 8 bases removed from V and 7 bases from J, the gap between germline ends came to 14 bases. CDR3: CASGIVVVGELFF. DNA of the CDR3: TGTGCCAGCGGAATAGTCGTGGTCGGGGAGCTGTTTTTT. Full variable domain (rest looked up from reference TRBV7-2 and TRBJ2-2): GAGVSQSPSNKVTEKGKDVELRCDPISGHTALYWYRQSLGQGLEFLIYFQGNSAPDKSGLPSDRFSAERTGGSVSTLTIQRTQQEDSAVYLCASGIVVVGELFFGEGSRLTVL.

The genes are TRBV7-2 and TRBJ2-1, with D possibly matching TRBD2 (5 bases). Trimming took off 2 bases at V and 6 bases at J, with 8 bases between the two ends. This CDR3 spans 13 amino acids. Germline CDR1 is SGHTA and CDR2 is FQGNSA. The CDR3 DNA follows: TGTGCCAGCAGCTTAACTAGTCGCAATGAGCAGTTCTTC. As protein: CASSLTSRNEQFF.

V and J are TRBV5-1 and TRBJ1-2; 9 nucleotides align to TRBD1. The CDR3 has 15 residues. Trimming removed 4 bases from V and 3 bases from J; junction bases left unmatched: 7. CDR1 is SGHRS and CDR2 is YFSETQ in the germline V gene. CDR3 sequence reads: CASSHGTGMDYGYTF. The CDR3, as DNA: TGCGCCAGCAGCCACGGGACAGGGATGGACTATGGCTACACCTTC. Variable domain in full (rest from reference TRBV5-1 and TRBJ1-2): KAGVTQTPRYLIKTRGQQVTLSCSPISGHRSVSWYQQTPGQGLQFLFEYFSETQRNKGNFPGRFSGRQFSNSRSEMNVSTLELGDSALYLCASSHGTGMDYGYTFGSGTRLTVV.

The chain has TRBV4-3 and TRBJ2-3, with TRBD2 as a possible D gene (6 bases). The CDR3 length is 14 residues. The germline V and J ends were trimmed by 0 bases and 4 bases, with 8 bases remaining between them. In germline, CDR1 is LGHNA, CDR2 YSLEER. The CDR3 DNA is TGCGCCAGCAGCCAAGAACTAGCTGCAGATACGCAGTATTTT. It specifies CASSQELAADTQYF.

This rearrangement joins TRBV19 to TRBJ2-5; perhaps TRBD1 as D (7 bases). Germline CDR1 LNHDA, CDR2 SQIVND (reference sequence). The V and J ends lost 3 bases and 4 bases respectively, with 27 bases between them. The CDR3 loop spans 19 amino acids. The CDR3 coding sequence is TGTGCCAGTAGTATGGGACTCAGACAGGGAAGGTCCTTGGTAGAGACCCAGTACTTC. Protein sequence: CASSMGLRQGRSLVETQYF.

The rearrangement links TRBV4-2 to TRBJ2-1; unclear D gene. Germline values: CDR1 LGHNA, CDR2 YNFKEQ. V dropped 4 bases and J dropped 7 bases, with 8 bases sitting between them. The CDR3 loop spans 12 amino acids. The CDR3 nucleotides are TGTGCCAGCAGCCGAGCAAGTAATGAGCAGTTCTTC. As protein: CASSRASNEQFF.